This T cell receptor beta chain was observed in a study of control samples from healthy donors and cancer patients. Some clones are missing from TCRdb's copy, which holds only in-frame ones; the method was immunoSEQ multiplex PCR. This table has 150,000 or so clones, about 90% appearing once. The CDR3 runs 13 residues. V lost 1 base, J lost 6 bases, and 7 bases lay in between. The clonotype originates from a woman aged 45-65 years in good health. The genes are TRBV12-3 or TRBV12-4 and TRBJ2-4; D gene ambiguous. Sample: blood. This CDR3 reads CASSLGTTNIQYF. CDR3 in DNA: TGTGCCAGCAGTTTAGGGACGACAAACATTCAGTACTTC.